Listed here are 23 T cell receptor beta chains from one sample, sequenced in a study of blood T cell repertoires in COVID-19. The repertoire was sequenced with immunoSEQ multiplex PCR; TCRdb's copy has only in-frame clones and lacks some. This sample yields roughly 380,000 clones, of which approximately 91% are seen a single time; approximately 1.5% belongs to the top ten. Input material: peripheral blood. The receptors originated from a woman in her forties with COVID-19, enrolled during active disease.

The chain couples TRBV3-1 (or the pseudogene TRBV3-2) to TRBJ2-7; 11 nucleotides align to TRBD2. J was trimmed by 3 bases and V by 4 bases; bases with no gene match: 8. CDR1 is LGHDT, CDR2 YNNKEL, per germline (reference sequence). The CDR3 is made up of 16 amino acids. In DNA, the CDR3 is TGTGCCAGCAGCCGCTATGTAGCGGGAGGGCTCTACGAGCAGTACTTC. This gives the protein CASSRYVAGGLYEQYF.

The chain employs TRBV24-1 and TRBJ1-5, with a weak D call TRBD1 (5 bases). The CDR3 totals 15 residues. Germline CDR1 reads KGHDR; CDR2 reads SFDVKD. The germline V and J ends were trimmed by 4 bases and 4 bases, with 13 bases remaining between them. The CDR3 reads CATSDPGLGNQPQHF. CDR3 DNA: TGTGCCACCAGTGACCCAGGGTTAGGTAATCAGCCCCAGCATTTT.

The rearrangement uses TRBV11-2 and TRBJ1-3; no clear D gene. Per the germline V gene, CDR1 is SGHAT and CDR2 is FQNNGV. This CDR3 spans 14 amino acids. Deletions cut 2 bases from V and 0 bases from J, with 5 bases between. The CDR3 DNA reads TGTGCCAGCAGCTTAACGGTCTCTGGAAACACCATATATTTT. This encodes CASSLTVSGNTIYF. The variable domain in full, with the rest retrieved from reference TRBV11-2 and TRBJ1-3, is EAGVAQSPRYKIIEKRQSVAFWCNPISGHATLYWYQQILGQGPKLLIQFQNNGVVDDSQLPKDRFSAERLKGVDSTLKIQPAKLEDSAVYLCASSLTVSGNTIYFGEGSWLTVV.

The rearrangement links TRBV7-9 to TRBJ1-3, with D possibly TRBD1 on 5 matching bases. Germline V gives CDR1 SEHNR, CDR2 FQNEAQ (reference sequence). The CDR3 has 15 amino acids. The ends were cut back, 5 bases at V and 0 bases at J, with 11 bases in the middle. The CDR3 is CASSRGLASGNTIYF. CDR3 bases: TGTGCCAGCAGCCGGGGACTGGCCTCTGGAAACACCATATATTTT.

Here the CDR3 reads CSASVGGGNQPQHF. CDR3 coding DNA: TGCAGTGCTAGTGTCGGGGGGGGCAATCAGCCCCAGCATTTT. The chain uses TRBV20-1 and TRBJ1-5, with a weak D call TRBD1 (5 bases). CDR1 is DFQATT and CDR2 is SNEGSKA in the germline V gene (reference sequence). Deletions cut 3 bases from V and 2 bases from J, with 11 bases between. The CDR3 length is 14 residues.

This chain links TRBV19 with TRBJ1-2, with 7 bases that match TRBD1. The germline CDR1 and CDR2 sequences are LNHDA and SQIVND (reference sequence). The CDR3 is made up of 16 amino acids. J lost 1 base, V lost 8 bases, and 13 bases had no gene match. The CDR3 protein is CASSRTGANLNYGYTF. The CDR3 nucleotides are TGTGCCAGTTCTCGTACAGGGGCCAATCTTAACTATGGCTACACCTTC. Using reference TRBV19 and TRBJ1-2 for the parts outside the CDR3, the full variable domain is DGGITQSPKYLFRKEGQNVTLSCEQNLNHDAMYWYRQDPGQGLRLIYYSQIVNDFQKGDIAEGYSVSREKKESFPLTVTSAQKNPTAFYLCASSRTGANLNYGYTFGSGTRLTVV.

This chain connects TRBV7-2 to TRBJ2-7, with 7 bases aligning to TRBD2. Germline V gene sequence: CDR1 SGHTA, CDR2 FQGNSA. This CDR3 region has 14 residues. The J segment lost 12 bases and the V segment lost 2 bases, leaving 13 bases of the junction unmatched. DNA of the CDR3: TGTGCCAGCAGCTTAAAAAGCGGGACCCTAGGCACGTACTTC. It specifies CASSLKSGTLGTYF.

The rearrangement links TRBV15 to TRBJ2-7, with D perhaps TRBD1 (6 bases). The V gene's germline CDR1 is LNHNV and CDR2 YYDKDF (reference sequence). The CDR3 runs 15 residues. V was shortened by 2 bases and J by 4 bases, with 15 bases between the two germline ends. Written as DNA, the CDR3 is TGTGCCACCAGCAGAACCTCGCCCAGGGGTTACGAGCAGTACTTC. Protein sequence: CATSRTSPRGYEQYF.

The chain has TRBV7-8 and TRBJ2-7; D is undetermined. Trimming shortened V by 2 bases and J by 2 bases, and 10 bases separated the two germline ends. This CDR3 comprises 14 residues. Germline CDR1 is SGHVS and CDR2 is FQNEAQ. CDR3 loop: CASSLSSQAYEQYF. Here the CDR3 DNA reads TGTGCCAGCAGCTTAAGTTCGCAGGCCTACGAGCAGTACTTC.

This rearrangement joins TRBV7-8 to TRBJ1-1, with D possibly being TRBD1 (6 bases). There are 15 residues in the CDR3. V was trimmed by 4 bases and J by 0 bases, leaving 12 bases between them. Germline V gene data show CDR1 as SGHVS and CDR2 as FQNEAQ. The DNA for the CDR3 is TGTGCCAGCAGCTCAGATACAGGGATGAACACTGAAGCTTTCTTT. This codes for CASSSDTGMNTEAFF. Combining the CDR3 with reference TRBV7-8 and TRBJ1-1 gives the whole variable domain GAGVSQSPRYKVAKRGQDVALRCDPISGHVSLFWYQQALGQGPEFLTYFQNEAQLDKSGLPSDRFFAERPEGSVSTLKIQRTQQEDSAVYLCASSSDTGMNTEAFFGQGTRLTVV.

The V and J genes are TRBV29-1 and TRBJ2-3; 14 bases are a match to TRBD2. The CDR3 is 18 amino acids. V was clipped by 1 base and J by 0 bases; unmatched bases: 6. Germline-derived CDR1 and CDR2 are SQVTM and ANQGSEA. CDR3 DNA: TGCAGCGTTGAAGTGTGGACTAGCGGGAGGCCGAGCACAGATACGCAGTATTTT. This codes for CSVEVWTSGRPSTDTQYF.

V is TRBV5-1 and J is TRBJ2-7, with 7 bases fitting TRBD1. The germline CDR1 and CDR2 sequences are SGHRS and YFSETQ. The CDR3 is 15 residues long. Germline trimming cut 1 base from V and 2 bases from J; bases unmatched to any gene: 6. CDR3 loop: CASSLKGATPYEQYF. The DNA of the CDR3 is TGCGCCAGCAGCTTGAAGGGGGCGACCCCCTACGAGCAGTACTTC.

The J gene is TRBJ2-7, the V gene TRBV5-6; weak D call: TRBD1 (6 bases). CDR1 is SGHDT and CDR2 is YYEEEE in the germline V gene. CDR3 length equals 14 residues. Trimming removed 4 bases at V and 3 bases at J, with 14 bases between. CDR3 loop: CASSTTGWVYEQYF. The CDR3 DNA is TGTGCCAGCAGCACGACAGGCTGGGTCTACGAGCAGTACTTC.

The V gene is TRBV7-8, the J gene TRBJ1-3, with D unresolved. CDR3 length: 15 amino acids. V was clipped by 5 bases and J by 1 base, with 12 bases between them. Germline V CDR1 and CDR2: SGHVS, FQNEAQ. The CDR3 region is CASSRGGGSGNTIYF. The CDR3 DNA reads TGTGCCAGCAGCCGAGGAGGAGGGTCTGGAAACACCATATATTTT.

For this clone: Other DNA sequences in this specimen translate into the identical CDR3. V is TRBV5-1 and J is TRBJ2-7; 9 bases are shared with TRBD2. Germline trimming cut 0 bases from V and 0 bases from J; bases unmatched to any gene: 4. The length of the CDR3 is 16 residues. Germline CDR1 and CDR2: SGHRS and YFSETQ. The CDR3 sequence: CASSLAPAGGSYEQYF. DNA for the CDR3: TGCGCCAGCAGCTTGGCTCCAGCGGGGGGCTCCTACGAGCAGTACTTC.

This clone has a single count. The rearrangement links TRBV28 to TRBJ2-5; 9 bases line up with TRBD2. CDR1 is MDHEN, CDR2 SYDVKM, per germline. Trimming at V came to 8 bases and at J to 4 bases, leaving 11 bases not matched to a gene. CDR3 length equals 15 residues. CDR3 nucleotide sequence: TGTGCCAGCTTACCCCCAGGCGGGAGGGGAGAGACCCAGTACTTC. The encoded protein is CASLPPGGRGETQYF.

The chain joins TRBV5-1 to TRBJ2-5; D is undetermined. V dropped 2 bases and J dropped 2 bases, with 13 bases sitting between them. This CDR3 has 15 amino acids. CDR1 is SGHRS and CDR2 is YFSETQ in the germline V gene. As DNA, the CDR3 is TGCGCCAGCAGCTTTGCCCAGGCTACTCAAGAGACCCAGTACTTC. Amino acid sequence: CASSFAQATQETQYF.

This clone was counted a single time. This chain uses TRBV6-2 or TRBV6-3 with TRBJ2-2, with 8 bases lining up with TRBD2. The germline V gene encodes CDR1 MNHEY and CDR2 SVGEGT. The trim removed 5 bases at V and 5 bases at J, leaving 19 bases unmatched. The CDR3 is made up of 19 amino acids. CDR3 in amino acids: CASSDPRRSSGIVTGELFF. CDR3 nucleotides: TGTGCCAGCAGTGACCCGCGACGTAGTAGCGGGATTGTAACCGGGGAGCTGTTTTTT.

This chain's CDR3 is CASSKDRTNTGELFF. In DNA, the CDR3 is TGTGCCAGCAGCAAGGACAGGACGAACACCGGGGAGCTGTTTTTT. V is TRBV7-3 and J is TRBJ2-2, with 7 positions matching TRBD1. The CDR3 extends over 15 amino acids. Trimming removed 5 bases from V and 0 bases from J; junction bases left unmatched: 3. CDR1 SGHTA and CDR2 FQGTGA come from the germline V gene.

The V call is TRBV5-1, the J call TRBJ2-7; D may be TRBD1 (6 bases). The CDR3 length is 14 residues. Germline V gives CDR1 SGHRS, CDR2 YFSETQ. V lost 4 bases and J 3 bases, leaving 14 bases between the germline ends. The CDR3 DNA reads TGCGCCAGCAGCACTCCGGGACAAGGCTACGAGCAGTACTTC. Translated, it gives CASSTPGQGYEQYF.

The chain combines TRBV6-2 or TRBV6-3 with TRBJ2-7; the match to TRBD1 covers 7 bases. CDR1 and CDR2 (germline): MNHEY, SVGEGT. The CDR3 is 14 amino acids. V dropped 2 bases and J dropped 2; count of bases not matched to a gene: 3. The CDR3 DNA reads as TGTGCCAGCAGTTACCCCGGGACAGCCTACGAGCAGTACTTC. This codes for CASSYPGTAYEQYF.

CDR3 nucleotide sequence: TGCGCCAGCAGCCCATCCGGGACAGGGTATGGCTACACCTTC. This gives the protein CASSPSGTGYGYTF. V gene TRBV4-1 combines with J gene TRBJ1-2; 9 nucleotides match TRBD1. This CDR3 has 14 residues. Germline trimming cut 4 bases from V and 5 bases from J; bases unmatched to any gene: 5. Germline V gene lookup returns CDR1 MGHRA and CDR2 YSYEKL.

The chain is built from TRBV7-2 and TRBJ1-5, with 10 bases identical to TRBD1. In germline, CDR1 is SGHTA, CDR2 FQGNSA. This CDR3 has 14 residues. V lost 4 bases to trimming and J lost 16 bases; unmatched junction nucleotides: 13. For the CDR3, the DNA is TGTGCCAGCAGCTCACCAGTTCTCGGGACAGGGGTCCATTTT. Protein product: CASSSPVLGTGVHF.